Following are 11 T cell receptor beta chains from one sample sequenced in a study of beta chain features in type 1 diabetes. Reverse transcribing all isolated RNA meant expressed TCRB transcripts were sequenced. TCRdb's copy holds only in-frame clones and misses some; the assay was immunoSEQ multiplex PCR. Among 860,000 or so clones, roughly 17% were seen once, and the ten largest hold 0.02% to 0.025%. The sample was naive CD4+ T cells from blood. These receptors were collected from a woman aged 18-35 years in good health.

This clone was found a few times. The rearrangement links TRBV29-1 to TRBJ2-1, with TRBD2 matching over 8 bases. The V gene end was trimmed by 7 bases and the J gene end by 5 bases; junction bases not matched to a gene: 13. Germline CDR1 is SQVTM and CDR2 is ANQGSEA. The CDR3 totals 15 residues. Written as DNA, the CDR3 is TGCAGCGGTAAGACTGGCGGGAGGCAAAACAATGAGCAGTTCTTC. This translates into CSGKTGGRQNNEQFF.

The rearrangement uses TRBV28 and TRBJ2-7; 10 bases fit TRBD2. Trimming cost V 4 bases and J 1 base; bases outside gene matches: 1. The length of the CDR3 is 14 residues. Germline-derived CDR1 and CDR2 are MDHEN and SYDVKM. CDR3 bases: TGTGCCAGCAGTTCTAGCGGGAGATCCTACGAGCAGTACTTC. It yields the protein CASSSSGRSYEQYF. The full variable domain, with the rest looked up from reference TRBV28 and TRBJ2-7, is DVKVTQSSRYLVKRTGEKVFLECVQDMDHENMFWYRQDPGLGLRLIYFSYDVKMKEKGDIPEGYSVSREKKERFSLILESASTNQTSMYLCASSSSGRSYEQYFGPGTRLTVT.

As DNA, the CDR3 is TGTGCCAGCAGCCCAGCGGGACTAGCGGGAGTTCCCCAGTATTTT. It translates to CASSPAGLAGVPQYF. The chain has TRBV7-9 and TRBJ2-3, with 14 bases that match TRBD2. CDR1 SEHNR and CDR2 FQNEAQ come from the germline V gene (reference sequence). The CDR3 is 15 residues long. Trimming removed 5 bases from V and 12 bases from J; junction bases left unmatched: 10.

DNA of the CDR3: TGCGCCAGCAGCCCAACGGCTGGGACTAGCCGGGACGAGCAGTACTTC. Its protein is CASSPTAGTSRDEQYF. This rearrangement joins TRBV5-1 to TRBJ2-7; 9 nucleotides line up with TRBD2. The CDR3 is 16 amino acids. J gave up 5 bases and V 4 bases, and 13 bases lay outside the gene matches. The germline gives CDR1 SGHRS, CDR2 YFSETQ.

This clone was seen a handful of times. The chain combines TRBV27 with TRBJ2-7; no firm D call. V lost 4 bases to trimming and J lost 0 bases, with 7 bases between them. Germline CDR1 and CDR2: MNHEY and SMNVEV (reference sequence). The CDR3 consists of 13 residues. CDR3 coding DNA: TGTGCCAGCAGTTACACTGGCTCCTACGAGCAGTACTTC. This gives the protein CASSYTGSYEQYF.

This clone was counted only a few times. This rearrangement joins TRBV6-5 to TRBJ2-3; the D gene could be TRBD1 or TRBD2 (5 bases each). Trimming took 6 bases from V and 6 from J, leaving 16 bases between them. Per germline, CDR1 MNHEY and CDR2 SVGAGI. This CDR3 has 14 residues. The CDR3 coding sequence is TGTGCCAGCAGACCGGGTGGGGGTACGGATACGCAGTATTTT. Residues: CASRPGGGTDTQYF.

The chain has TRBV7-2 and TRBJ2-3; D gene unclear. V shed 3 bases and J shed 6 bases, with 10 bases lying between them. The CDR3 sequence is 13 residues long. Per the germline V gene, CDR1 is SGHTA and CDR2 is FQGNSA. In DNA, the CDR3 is TGTGCCAGCAGCTTTGGGTTGTGGGATACGCAGTATTTT. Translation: CASSFGLWDTQYF.

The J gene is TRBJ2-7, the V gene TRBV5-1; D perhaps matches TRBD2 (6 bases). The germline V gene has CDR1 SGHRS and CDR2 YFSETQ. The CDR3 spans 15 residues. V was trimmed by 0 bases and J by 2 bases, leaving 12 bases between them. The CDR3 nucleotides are TGCGCCAGCAGCTTGGATATAGCGGCAACCTACGAGCAGTACTTC. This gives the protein CASSLDIAATYEQYF.

In DNA form, the CDR3 reads TGTGCCAGCAGCTTAGCACTAGCGGGACTCCCCGGGGAGCTGTTTTTT. Its translation: CASSLALAGLPGELFF. The chain couples TRBV11-2 to TRBJ2-2; the match to TRBD2 covers 10 bases. CDR3 size: 16 residues. With 1 base clipped from V and 6 bases from J, the junction kept 5 bases outside the gene matches. The V gene's germline CDR1 is SGHAT and CDR2 FQNNGV.

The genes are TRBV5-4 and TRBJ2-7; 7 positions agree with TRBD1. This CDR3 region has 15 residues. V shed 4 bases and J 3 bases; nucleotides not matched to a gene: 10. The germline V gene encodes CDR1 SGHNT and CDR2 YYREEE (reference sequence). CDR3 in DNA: TGTGCCAGCAGCCTTAGCCCGGGACAGTACTACGAGCAGTACTTC. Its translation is CASSLSPGQYYEQYF.

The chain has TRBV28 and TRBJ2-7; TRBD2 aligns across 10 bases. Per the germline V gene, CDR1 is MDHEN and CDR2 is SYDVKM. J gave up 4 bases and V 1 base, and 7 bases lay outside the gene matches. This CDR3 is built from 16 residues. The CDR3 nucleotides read TGTGCCAGCAGTTTATTCGCTAGCGGGAGTCGGTACGAGCAGTACTTC. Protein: CASSLFASGSRYEQYF.